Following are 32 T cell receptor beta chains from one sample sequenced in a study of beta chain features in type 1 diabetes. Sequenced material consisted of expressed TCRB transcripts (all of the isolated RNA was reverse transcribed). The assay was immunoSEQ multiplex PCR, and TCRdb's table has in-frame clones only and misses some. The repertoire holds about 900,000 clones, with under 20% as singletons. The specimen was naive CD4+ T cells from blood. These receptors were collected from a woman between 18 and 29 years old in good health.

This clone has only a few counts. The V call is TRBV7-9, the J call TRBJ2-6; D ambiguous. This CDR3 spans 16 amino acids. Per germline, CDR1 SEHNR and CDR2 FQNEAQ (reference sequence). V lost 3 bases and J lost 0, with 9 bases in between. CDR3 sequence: CASSLGRISGANVLTF. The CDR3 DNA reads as TGTGCCAGCAGCTTGGGCAGGATCTCTGGGGCCAACGTCCTGACTTTC. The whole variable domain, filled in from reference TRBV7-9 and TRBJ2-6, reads DTGVSQNPRHKITKRGQNVTFRCDPISEHNRLYWYRQTLGQGPEFLTYFQNEAQLEKSRLLSDRFSAERPKGSFSTLEIQRTEQGDSAMYLCASSLGRISGANVLTFGAGSRLTVL.

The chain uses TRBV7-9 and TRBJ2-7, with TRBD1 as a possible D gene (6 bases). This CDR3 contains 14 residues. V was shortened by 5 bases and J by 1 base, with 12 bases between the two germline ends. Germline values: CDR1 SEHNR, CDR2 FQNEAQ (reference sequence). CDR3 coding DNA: TGTGCCAGCAGCCCGCCGACAGGATCCTACGAGCAGTACTTC. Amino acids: CASSPPTGSYEQYF.

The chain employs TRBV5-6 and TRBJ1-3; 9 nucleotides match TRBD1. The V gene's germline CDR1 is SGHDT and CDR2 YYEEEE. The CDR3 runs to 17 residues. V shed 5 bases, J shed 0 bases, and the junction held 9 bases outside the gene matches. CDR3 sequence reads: CASSSTGTGYSGNTIYF. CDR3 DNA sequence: TGTGCCAGCAGTTCCACCGGGACAGGGTACTCTGGAAACACCATATATTTT.

The CDR3 here is CASSSGGGTQYF. In DNA form, the CDR3 reads TGTGCCAGCAGTTCAGGGGGGGGCACGCAGTATTTT. The J gene is TRBJ2-3, the V gene TRBV25-1, with D perhaps matching TRBD1 or TRBD2 (7 bases each). The CDR3 loop spans 12 amino acids. From germline, CDR1 is MGHDK and CDR2 SYGVNS. Trimming shortened V by 5 bases and J by 9 bases, and 12 bases separated the two germline ends.

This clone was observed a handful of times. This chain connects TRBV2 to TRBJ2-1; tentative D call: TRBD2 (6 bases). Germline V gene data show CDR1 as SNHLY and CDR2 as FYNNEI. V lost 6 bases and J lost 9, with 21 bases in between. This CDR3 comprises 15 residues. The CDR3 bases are TGTGCCAGCAGACTGACTAGTCACGGGGGACTTGAGCAGTTCTTC. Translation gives CASRLTSHGGLEQFF.

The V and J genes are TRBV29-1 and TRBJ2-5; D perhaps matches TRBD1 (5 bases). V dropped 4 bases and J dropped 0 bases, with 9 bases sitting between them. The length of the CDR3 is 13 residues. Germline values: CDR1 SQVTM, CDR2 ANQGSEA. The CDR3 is CSVAPGNQETQYF. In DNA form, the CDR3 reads TGCAGCGTTGCCCCAGGGAACCAAGAGACCCAGTACTTC.

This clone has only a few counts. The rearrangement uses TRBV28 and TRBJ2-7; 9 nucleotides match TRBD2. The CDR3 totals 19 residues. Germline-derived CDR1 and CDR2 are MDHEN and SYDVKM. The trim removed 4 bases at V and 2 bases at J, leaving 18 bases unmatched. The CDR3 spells CASSSYSRFLAGETYEQYF. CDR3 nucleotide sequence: TGTGCCAGCAGTTCCTACTCCCGGTTCTTAGCGGGAGAGACCTACGAGCAGTACTTC.

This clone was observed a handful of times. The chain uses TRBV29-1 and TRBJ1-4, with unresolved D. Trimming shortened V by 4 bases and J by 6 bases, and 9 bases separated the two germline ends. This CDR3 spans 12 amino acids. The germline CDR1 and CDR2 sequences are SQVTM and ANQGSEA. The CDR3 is CSVVSPDEKLFF. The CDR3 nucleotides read TGCAGCGTTGTATCCCCTGATGAAAAACTGTTTTTT.

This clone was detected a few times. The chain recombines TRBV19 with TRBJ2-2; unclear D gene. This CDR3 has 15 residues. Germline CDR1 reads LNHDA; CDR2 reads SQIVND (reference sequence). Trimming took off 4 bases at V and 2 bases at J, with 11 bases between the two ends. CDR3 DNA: TGTGCCAGTAGTACCGGGTCAGCCAACACCGGGGAGCTGTTTTTT. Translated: CASSTGSANTGELFF.

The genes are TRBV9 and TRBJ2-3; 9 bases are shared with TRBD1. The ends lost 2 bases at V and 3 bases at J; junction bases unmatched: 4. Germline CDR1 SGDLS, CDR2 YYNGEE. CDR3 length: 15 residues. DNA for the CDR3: TGTGCCAGCAGCGTGGACAGGGGAGGTACAGATACGCAGTATTTT. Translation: CASSVDRGGTDTQYF.

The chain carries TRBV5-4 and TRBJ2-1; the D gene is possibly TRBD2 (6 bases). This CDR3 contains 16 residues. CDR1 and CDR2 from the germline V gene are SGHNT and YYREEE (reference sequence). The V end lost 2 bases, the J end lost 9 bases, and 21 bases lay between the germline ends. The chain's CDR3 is CASSFNWRVLLSEQFF. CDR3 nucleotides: TGTGCCAGCAGCTTTAACTGGAGGGTACTTCTGAGTGAGCAGTTCTTC.

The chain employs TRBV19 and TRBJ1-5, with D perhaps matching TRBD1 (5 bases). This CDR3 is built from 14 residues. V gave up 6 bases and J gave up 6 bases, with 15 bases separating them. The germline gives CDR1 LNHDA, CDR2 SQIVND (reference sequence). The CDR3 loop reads CASSVSRDGQPQHF. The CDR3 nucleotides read TGTGCCAGTAGCGTTTCGAGGGACGGTCAGCCCCAGCATTTT.

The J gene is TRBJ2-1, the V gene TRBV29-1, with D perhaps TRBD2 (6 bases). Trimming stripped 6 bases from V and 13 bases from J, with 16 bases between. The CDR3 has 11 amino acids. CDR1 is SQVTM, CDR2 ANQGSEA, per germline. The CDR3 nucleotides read TGCAGCGTGGGGAAACCGGGAGCCCAGTTCTTC. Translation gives CSVGKPGAQFF.

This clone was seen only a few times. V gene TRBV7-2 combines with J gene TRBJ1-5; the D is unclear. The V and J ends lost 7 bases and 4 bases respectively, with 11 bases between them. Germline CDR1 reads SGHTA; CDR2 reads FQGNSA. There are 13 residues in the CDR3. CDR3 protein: CASTLTTNQPQHF. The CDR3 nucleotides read TGTGCCAGCACCCTCACAACGAATCAGCCCCAGCATTTT.

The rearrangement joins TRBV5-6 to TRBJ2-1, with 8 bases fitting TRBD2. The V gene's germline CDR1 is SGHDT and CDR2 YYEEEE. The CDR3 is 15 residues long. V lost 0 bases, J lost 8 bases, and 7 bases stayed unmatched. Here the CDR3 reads CASSLVLAGIDEQFF. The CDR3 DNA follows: TGTGCCAGCAGCTTGGTTCTAGCGGGTATTGATGAGCAGTTCTTC.

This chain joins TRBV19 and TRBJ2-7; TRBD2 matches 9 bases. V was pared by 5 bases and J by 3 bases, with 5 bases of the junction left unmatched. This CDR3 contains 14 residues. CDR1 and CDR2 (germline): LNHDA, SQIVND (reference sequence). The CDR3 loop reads CASSLAGPSYEQYF. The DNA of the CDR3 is TGTGCCAGTAGTCTAGCGGGGCCAAGCTACGAGCAGTACTTC.

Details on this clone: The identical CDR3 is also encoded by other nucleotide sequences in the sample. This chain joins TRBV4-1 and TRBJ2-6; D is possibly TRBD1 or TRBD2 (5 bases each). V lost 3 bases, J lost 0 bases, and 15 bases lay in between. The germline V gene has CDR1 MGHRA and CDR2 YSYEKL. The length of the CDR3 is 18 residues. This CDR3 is CASSQGPILPSGANVLTF. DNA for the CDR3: TGCGCCAGCAGCCAGGGACCGATCTTACCCTCTGGGGCCAACGTCCTGACTTTC.

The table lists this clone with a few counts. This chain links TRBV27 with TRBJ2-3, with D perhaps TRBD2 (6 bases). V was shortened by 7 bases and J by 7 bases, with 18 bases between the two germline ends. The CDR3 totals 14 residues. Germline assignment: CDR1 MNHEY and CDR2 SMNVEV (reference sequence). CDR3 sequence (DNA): TGTGCCAGCACCCGTCATGGGGGGATGAATACGCAGTATTTT. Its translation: CASTRHGGMNTQYF.

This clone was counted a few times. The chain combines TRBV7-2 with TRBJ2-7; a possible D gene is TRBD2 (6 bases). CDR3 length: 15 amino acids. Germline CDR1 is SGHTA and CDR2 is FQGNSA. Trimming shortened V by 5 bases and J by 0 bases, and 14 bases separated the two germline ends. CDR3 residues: CASSEKLARSYEQYF. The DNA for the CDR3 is TGTGCCAGCAGCGAAAAACTAGCTCGCTCCTACGAGCAGTACTTC.

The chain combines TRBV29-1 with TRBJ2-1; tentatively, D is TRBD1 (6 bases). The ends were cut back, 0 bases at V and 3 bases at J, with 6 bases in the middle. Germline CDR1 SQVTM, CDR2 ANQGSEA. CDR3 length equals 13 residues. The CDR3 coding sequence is TGCAGCGTTGAAGAACAGGGCTACAATGAGCAGTTCTTC. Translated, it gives CSVEEQGYNEQFF.

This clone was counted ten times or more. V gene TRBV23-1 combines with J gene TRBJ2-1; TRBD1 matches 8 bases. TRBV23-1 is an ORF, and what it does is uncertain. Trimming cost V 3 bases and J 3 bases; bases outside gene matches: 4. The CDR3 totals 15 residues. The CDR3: CASSHRDRHYNEQFF. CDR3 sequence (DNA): TGCGCCAGCAGTCACCGGGACAGGCACTACAATGAGCAGTTCTTC.

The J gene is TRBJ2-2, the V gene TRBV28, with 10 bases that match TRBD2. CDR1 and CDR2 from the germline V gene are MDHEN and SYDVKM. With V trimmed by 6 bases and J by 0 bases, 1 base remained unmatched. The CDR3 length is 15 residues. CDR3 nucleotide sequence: TGTGCCAGCAGGGGGACTAGCGCGAACACCGGGGAGCTGTTTTTT. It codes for CASRGTSANTGELFF.

CDR3 sequence reads: CASSYWGARTDTQYF. As DNA, the CDR3 is TGTGCCAGCAGTTACTGGGGGGCGCGGACAGATACGCAGTATTTT. The chain carries TRBV6-5 and TRBJ2-3; D is tentatively TRBD1 or TRBD2 (6 bases each). This CDR3 is built from 15 residues. Germline assignment: CDR1 MNHEY and CDR2 SVGAGI. With 1 base removed from V and 3 bases from J, the gap between germline ends came to 11 bases.

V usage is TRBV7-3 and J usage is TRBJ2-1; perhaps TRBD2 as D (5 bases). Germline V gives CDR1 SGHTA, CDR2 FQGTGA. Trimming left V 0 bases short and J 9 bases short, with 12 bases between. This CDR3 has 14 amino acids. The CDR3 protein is CASSLTGDGGEQFF. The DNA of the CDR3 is TGTGCCAGCAGCTTAACTGGGGATGGAGGTGAGCAGTTCTTC.

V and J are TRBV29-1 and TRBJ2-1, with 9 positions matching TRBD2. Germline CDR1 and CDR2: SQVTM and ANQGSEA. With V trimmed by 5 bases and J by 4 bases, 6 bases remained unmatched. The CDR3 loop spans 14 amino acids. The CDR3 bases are TGCAGCGTTCTTAGCGGGAGAGCGTACAATGAGCAGTTCTTC. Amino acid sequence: CSVLSGRAYNEQFF.

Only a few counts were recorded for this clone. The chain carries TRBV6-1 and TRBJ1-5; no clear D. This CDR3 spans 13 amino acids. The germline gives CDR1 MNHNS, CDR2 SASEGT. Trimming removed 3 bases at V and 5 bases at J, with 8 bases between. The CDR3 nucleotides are TGTGCCAGCAGTGACCAGAGGGATCAGCCCCAGCATTTT. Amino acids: CASSDQRDQPQHF.

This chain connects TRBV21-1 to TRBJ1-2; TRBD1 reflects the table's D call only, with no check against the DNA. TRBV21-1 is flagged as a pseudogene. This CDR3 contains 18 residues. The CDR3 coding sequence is TGTGCCAGCAGCACCCGAAGTGACAGGGGGCGAGTTTACTATGGCTACACCTTC. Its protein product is CASSTRSDRGRVYYGYTF.

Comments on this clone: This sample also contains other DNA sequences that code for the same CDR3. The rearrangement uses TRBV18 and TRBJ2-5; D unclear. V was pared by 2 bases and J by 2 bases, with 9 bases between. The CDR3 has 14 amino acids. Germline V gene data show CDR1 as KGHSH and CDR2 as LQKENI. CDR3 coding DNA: TGTGCCAGCTCACCAAAAAGGATTCAAGAGACCCAGTACTTC. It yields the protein CASSPKRIQETQYF.

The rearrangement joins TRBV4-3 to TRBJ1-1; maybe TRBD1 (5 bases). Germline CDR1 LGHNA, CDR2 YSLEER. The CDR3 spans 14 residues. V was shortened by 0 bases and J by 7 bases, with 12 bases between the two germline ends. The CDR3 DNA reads TGCGCCAGCAGCCAAGATGGGACCTTTAGTGAAGCTTTCTTT. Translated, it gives CASSQDGTFSEAFF.

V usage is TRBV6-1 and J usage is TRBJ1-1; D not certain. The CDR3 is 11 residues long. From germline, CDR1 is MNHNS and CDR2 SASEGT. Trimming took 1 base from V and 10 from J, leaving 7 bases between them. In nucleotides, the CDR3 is TGTGCCAGCAGTGAAGTTTCAGTAGCTTTCTTT. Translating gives CASSEVSVAFF.

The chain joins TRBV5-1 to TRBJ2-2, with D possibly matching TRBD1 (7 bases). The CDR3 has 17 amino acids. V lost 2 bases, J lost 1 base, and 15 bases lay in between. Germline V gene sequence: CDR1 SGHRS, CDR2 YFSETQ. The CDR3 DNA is TGCGCCAGCAGCTTACGCCCCAGGGGGGAGAACACCGGGGAGCTGTTTTTT. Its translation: CASSLRPRGENTGELFF.

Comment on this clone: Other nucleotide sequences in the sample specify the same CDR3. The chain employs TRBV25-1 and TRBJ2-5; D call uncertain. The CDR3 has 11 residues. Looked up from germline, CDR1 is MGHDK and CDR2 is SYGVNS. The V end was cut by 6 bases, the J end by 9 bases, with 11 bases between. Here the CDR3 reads CASRGWDPQYF. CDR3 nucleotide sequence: TGTGCCAGCAGAGGATGGGATCCCCAGTACTTC.